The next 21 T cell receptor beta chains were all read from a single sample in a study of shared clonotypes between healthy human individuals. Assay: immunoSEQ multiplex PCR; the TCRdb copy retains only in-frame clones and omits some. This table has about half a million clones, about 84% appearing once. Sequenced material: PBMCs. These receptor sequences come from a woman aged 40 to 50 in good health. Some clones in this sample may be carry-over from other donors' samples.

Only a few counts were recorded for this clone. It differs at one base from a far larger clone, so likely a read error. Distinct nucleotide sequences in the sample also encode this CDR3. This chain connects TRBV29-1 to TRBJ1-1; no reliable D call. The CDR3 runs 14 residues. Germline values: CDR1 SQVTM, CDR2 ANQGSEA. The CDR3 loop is CSVVLTRGGIEALF. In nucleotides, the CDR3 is TGCAGCGTTGTCCTAACCCGGGGTGGGATTGAAGCTCTCTTT.

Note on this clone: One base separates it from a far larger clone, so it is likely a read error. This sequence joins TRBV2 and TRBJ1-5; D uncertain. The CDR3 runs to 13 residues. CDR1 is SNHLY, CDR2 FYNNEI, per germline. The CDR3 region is CASSFAGDQPRHF. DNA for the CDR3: TGTGCCAGCAGTTTTGCAGGAGATCAGCCCCGGCATTTT.

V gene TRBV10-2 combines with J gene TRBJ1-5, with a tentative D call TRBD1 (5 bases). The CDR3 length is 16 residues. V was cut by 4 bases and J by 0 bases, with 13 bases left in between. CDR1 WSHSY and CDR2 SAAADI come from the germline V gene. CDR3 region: CASSAGGAYSNQPQHF. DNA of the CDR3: TGCGCCAGCAGTGCCGGGGGAGCTTATAGCAATCAGCCCCAGCATTTT.

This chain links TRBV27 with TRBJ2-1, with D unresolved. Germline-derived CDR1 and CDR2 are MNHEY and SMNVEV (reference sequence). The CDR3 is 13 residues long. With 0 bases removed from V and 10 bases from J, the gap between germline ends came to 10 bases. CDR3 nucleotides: TGTGCCAGCAGTTTATCGACCAGTGGGGAGCAGTTCTTC. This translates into CASSLSTSGEQFF.

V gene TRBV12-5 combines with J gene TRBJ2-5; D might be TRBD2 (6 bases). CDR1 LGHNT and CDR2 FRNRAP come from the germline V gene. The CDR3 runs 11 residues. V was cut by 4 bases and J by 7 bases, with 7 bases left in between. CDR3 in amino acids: CASGWGGTQYF. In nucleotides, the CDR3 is TGTGCTAGTGGTTGGGGAGGGACCCAGTACTTC. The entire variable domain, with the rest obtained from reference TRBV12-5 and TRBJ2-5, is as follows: DARVTQTPRHKVTEMGQEVTMRCQPILGHNTVFWYRQTMMQGLELLAYFRNRAPLDDSGMPKDRFSAEMPDATLATLKIQPSEPRDSAVYFCASGWGGTQYFGPGTRLLVL.

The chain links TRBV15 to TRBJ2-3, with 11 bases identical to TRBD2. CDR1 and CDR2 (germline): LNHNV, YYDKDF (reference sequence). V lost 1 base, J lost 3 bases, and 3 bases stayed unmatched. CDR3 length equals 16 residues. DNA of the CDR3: TGTGCCACCAGCAGAGTGGGGACTAGCGGAACAGATACGCAGTATTTT. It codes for CATSRVGTSGTDTQYF.

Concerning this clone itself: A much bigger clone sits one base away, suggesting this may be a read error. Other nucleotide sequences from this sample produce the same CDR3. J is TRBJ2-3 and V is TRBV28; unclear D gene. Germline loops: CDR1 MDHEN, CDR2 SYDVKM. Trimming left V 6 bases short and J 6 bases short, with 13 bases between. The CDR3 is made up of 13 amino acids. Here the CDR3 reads CASSPPSTDTQYF. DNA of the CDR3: TGTGCCAGCAGCCCGCCGTCCACGGATACGCAGTATTTT.

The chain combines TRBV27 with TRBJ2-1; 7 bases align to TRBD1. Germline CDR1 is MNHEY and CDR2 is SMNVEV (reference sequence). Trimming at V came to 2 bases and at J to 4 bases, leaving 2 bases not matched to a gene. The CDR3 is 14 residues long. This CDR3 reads CASSLLQGYNEQFF. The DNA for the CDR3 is TGTGCCAGCAGTTTACTACAGGGGTACAATGAGCAGTTCTTC.

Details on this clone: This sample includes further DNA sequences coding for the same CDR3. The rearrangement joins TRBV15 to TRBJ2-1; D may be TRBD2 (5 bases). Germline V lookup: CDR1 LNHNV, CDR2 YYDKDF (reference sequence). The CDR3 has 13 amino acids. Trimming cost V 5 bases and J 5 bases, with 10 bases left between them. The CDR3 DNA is TGTGCCACCAGCGGAGGACTCAACAATGAGCAGTTCTTC. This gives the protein CATSGGLNNEQFF.

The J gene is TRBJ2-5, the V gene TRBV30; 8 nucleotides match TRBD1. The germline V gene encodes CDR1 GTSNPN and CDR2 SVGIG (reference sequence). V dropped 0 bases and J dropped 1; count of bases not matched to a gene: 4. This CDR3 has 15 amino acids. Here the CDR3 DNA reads TGTGCCTGGAGTGTCGGGGACAGGCGCCAAGAGACCCAGTACTTC. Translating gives CAWSVGDRRQETQYF.

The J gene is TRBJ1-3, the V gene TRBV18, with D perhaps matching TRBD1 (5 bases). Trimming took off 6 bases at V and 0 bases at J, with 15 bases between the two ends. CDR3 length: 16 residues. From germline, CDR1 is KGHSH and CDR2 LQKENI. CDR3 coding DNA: TGTGCCAGCTCTCCCCGCCCGGGACGCTCTGGAAACACCATATATTTT. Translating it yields CASSPRPGRSGNTIYF.

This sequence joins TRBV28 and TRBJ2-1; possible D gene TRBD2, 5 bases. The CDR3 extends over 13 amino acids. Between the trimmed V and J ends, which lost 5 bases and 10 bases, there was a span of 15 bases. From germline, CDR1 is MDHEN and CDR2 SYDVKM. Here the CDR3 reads CASSPWETFEQFF. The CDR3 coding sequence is TGTGCCAGCAGTCCCTGGGAGACCTTCGAGCAGTTCTTC.

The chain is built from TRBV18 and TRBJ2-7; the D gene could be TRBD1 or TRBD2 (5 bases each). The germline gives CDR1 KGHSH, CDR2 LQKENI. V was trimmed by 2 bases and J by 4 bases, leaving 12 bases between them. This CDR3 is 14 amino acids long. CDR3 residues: CASSPNPGAYEQYF. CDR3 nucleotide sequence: TGTGCCAGCTCACCAAATCCCGGGGCATACGAGCAGTACTTC.

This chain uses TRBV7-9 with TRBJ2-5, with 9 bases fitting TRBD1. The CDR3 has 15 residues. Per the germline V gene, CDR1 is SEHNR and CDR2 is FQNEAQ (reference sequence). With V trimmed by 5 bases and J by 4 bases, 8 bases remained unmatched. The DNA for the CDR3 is TGTGCCAGCAGCCCGAGGACAGGGGTGGGAGAGACCCAGTACTTC. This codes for CASSPRTGVGETQYF.

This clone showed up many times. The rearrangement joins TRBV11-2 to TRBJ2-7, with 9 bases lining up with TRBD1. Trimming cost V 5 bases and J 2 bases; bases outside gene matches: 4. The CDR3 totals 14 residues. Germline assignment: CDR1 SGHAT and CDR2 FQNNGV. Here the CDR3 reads CASSGTGLAYEQYF. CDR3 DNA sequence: TGTGCCAGCAGCGGGACAGGGCTGGCCTACGAGCAGTACTTC.

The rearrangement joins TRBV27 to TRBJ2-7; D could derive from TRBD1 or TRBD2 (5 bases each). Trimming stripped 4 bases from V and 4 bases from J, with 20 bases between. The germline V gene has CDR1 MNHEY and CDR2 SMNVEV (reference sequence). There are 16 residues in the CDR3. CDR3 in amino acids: CASSSYRRGSGYEQYF. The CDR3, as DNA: TGTGCCAGCAGTTCTTACAGGAGAGGGTCTGGGTACGAGCAGTACTTC.

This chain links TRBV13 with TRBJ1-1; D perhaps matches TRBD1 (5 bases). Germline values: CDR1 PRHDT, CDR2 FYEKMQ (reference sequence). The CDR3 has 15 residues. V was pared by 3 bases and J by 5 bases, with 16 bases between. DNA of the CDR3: TGTGCCAGCAGCTTTGGGGATCACAGGCGGACTGAAGCTTTCTTT. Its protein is CASSFGDHRRTEAFF.

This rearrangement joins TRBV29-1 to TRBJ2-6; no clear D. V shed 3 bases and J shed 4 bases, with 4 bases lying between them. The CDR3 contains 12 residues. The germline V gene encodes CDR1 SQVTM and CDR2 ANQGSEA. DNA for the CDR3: TGCAGCGTTGATACCGGGGCCAACGTCCTGACTTTC. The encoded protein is CSVDTGANVLTF.

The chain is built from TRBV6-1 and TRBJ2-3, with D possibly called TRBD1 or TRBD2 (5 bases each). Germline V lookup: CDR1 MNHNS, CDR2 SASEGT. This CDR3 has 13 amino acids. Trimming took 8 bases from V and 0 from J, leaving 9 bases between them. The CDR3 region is CASWGISTDTQYF. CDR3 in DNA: TGTGCCAGCTGGGGGATAAGCACAGATACGCAGTATTTT.

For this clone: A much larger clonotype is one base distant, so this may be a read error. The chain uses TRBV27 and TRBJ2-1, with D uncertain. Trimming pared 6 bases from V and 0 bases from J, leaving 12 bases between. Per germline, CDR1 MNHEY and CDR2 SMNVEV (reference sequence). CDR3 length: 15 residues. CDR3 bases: TGTGCCAGCAGGGGATTGCCCCGCTCCTACAATGAGCAGTTCTTC. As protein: CASRGLPRSYNEQFF.

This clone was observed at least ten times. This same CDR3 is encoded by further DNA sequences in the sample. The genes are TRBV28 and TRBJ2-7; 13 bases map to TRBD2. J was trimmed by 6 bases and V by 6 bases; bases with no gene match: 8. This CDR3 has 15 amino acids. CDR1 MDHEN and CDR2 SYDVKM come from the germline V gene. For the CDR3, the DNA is TGTGCCAGCAGATACACTAGCGGGAGGGCCCTCGAGCAGTACTTC. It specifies CASRYTSGRALEQYF.